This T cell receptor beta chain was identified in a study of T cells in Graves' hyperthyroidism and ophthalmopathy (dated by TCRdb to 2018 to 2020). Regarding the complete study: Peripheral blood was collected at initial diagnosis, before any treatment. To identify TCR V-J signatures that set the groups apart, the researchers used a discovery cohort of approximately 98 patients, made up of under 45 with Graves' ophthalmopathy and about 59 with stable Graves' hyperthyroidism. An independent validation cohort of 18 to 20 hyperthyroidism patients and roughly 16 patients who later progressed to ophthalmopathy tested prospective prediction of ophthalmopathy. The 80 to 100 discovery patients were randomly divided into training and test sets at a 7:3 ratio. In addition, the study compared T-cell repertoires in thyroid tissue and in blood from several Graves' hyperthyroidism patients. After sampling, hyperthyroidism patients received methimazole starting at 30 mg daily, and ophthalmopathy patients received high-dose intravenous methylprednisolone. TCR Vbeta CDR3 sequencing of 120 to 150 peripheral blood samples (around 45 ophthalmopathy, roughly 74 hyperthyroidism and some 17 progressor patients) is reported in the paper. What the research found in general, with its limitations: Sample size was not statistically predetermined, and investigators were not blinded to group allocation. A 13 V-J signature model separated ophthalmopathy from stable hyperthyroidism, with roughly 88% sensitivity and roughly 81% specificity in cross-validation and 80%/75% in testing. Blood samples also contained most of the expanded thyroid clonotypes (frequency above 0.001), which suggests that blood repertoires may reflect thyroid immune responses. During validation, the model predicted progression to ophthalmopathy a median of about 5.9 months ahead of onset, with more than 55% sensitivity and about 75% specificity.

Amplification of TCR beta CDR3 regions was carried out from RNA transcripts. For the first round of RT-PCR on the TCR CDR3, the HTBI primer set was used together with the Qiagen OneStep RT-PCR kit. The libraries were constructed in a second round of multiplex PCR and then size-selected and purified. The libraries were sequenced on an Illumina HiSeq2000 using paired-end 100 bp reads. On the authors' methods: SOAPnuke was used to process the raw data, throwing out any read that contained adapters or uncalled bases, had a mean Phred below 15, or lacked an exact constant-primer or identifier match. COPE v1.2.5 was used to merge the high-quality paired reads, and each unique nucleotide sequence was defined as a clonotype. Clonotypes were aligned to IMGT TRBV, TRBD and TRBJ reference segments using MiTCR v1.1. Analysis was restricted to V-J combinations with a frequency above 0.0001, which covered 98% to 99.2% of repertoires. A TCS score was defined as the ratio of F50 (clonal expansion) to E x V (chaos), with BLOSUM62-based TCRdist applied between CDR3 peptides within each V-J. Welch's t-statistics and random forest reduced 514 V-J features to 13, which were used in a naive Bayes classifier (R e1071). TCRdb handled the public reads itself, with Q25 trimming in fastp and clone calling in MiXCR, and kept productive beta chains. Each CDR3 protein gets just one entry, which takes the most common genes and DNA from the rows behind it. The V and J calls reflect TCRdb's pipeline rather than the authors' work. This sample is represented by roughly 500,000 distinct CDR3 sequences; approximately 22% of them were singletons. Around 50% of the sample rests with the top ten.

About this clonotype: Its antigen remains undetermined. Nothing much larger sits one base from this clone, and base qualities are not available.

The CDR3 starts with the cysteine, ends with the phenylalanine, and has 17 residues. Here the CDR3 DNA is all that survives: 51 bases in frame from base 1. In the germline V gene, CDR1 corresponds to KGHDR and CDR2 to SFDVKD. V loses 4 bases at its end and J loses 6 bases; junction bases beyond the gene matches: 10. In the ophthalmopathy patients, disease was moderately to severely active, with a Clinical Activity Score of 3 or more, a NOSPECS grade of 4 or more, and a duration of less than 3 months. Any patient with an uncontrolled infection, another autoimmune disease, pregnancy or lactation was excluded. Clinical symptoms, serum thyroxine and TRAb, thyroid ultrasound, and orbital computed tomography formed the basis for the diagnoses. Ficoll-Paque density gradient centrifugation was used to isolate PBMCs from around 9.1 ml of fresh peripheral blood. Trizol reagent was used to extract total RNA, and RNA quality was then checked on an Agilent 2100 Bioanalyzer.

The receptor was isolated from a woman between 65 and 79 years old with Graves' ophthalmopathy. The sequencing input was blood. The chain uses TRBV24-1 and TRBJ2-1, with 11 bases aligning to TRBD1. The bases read TGTGCCACCAGTGACCCGCCCGGACAGGGGGCTGGCAATGAGCAGTTCTTC. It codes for CATSDPPGQGAGNEQFF.